Listed below are T cell receptor beta chains from one sample, sequenced in a study of T cell responses to AZD1222 COVID-19 vaccine. Only in-frame clones appear in the TCRdb table, and some are missing; sequencing was by immunoSEQ multiplex PCR. The sample holds 150,000 to 160,000 clones; about 90% are singletons and the top ten take about 5.5%. The sample here was peripheral blood, taken on day 0 of MenACWY control vaccination. The source of these receptors is an adult in good health. Both conserved end residues are trimmed from each CDR3. Rows give clone size only sometimes, using once, few, many, or a class for an expanded clone.

>TRBV28|.|TRBJ1-5
ASSSEAGGKPQH
>TRBV27|.|TRBJ1-1
ASSLLGAMNTEAF
>TRBV6-5|.|TRBJ1-6
ASSLDSTDSPLH
>TRBV6-6|.|TRBJ2-3
ASSPLAGLAGGRSTDTQY
>TRBV4-1|.|TRBJ2-3
ASSLGAGGTDTQY
>TRBV19|once|TRBJ1-2
ASSPVSAGAYGYT
>TRBV9|.|TRBJ2-2
ASSVGSHAGELF
>TRBV27|.|TRBJ1-3
ASSFNRDSGNTIY
>TRBV19|.|TRBJ1-5
ASSRGGGNQPQH
>TRBV6-5|few|TRBJ2-1
AVTGFGYNEQF
>TRBV5-6|.|TRBJ2-2
ASSFSLAGGWMAGELF
>TRBV28|.|TRBJ2-1
ASSSPPSYNEQF
>TRBV6-6|.|TRBJ2-7
ASSDSTRQGAL
>TRBV19|.|TRBJ2-3
ASSLGLAGRVGNTDTQY
>TRBV7-3|.|TRBJ1-2
ASSPSPGGLGYT
>TRBV18|few|TRBJ2-2
ASSPDRNTGELF
>TRBV25-1|.|TRBJ1-4
ASSVSGTGNEKLF
>TRBV7-2|.|TRBJ2-7
ASSSDRVSYEQY
>TRBV5-1|few|TRBJ2-1
ASSLWGAGLDEQF
>TRBV7-9|.|TRBJ1-5
ASSENSNQPQH
>TRBV24-1|.|TRBJ2-3
ATIKPTHPKQGLSSTDTQY
>TRBV14|.|TRBJ2-7
ASSGLRGSYEQY
>TRBV9|.|TRBJ2-5
ASSVAGAETQY
>TRBV3-1/TRBV3-2|once|TRBJ1-5
ASSKKRGPQH
>TRBV18|.|TRBJ1-1
ASSPSPPEAF
>TRBV28|.|TRBJ1-5
ASVVGGDGNQPQH
>TRBV5-1|few|TRBJ1-2
ASRPGAANYGYT
>TRBV9|.|TRBJ2-5
ASSPDWALGTQY
>TRBV6-7|.|TRBJ2-7
ASSHPGVATVQY
>TRBV7-2|few|TRBJ1-3
ASSLDGATSSGNTIY
>TRBV5-1|.|TRBJ2-5
ASSLGTTWGGETQY
>TRBV4-1|.|TRBJ1-1
ASSTRGQGTEAF
>TRBV19|.|TRBJ1-4
ASSIGTTVFNEKLF
>TRBV6-5|.|TRBJ1-6
ATYRGQRSPLH
>TRBV5-4|.|TRBJ1-2
ASTGPSRNGYT
>TRBV12-3/TRBV12-4|.|TRBJ1-1
ASSNTGNTEAF
>TRBV5-1|.|TRBJ2-1
ASSTAGTYNEQF
>TRBV11-3|.|TRBJ1-1
ASSPGAQDTEAF
>TRBV7-2|.|TRBJ1-6
ASSTRWGNNSPLH
>TRBV7-9|.|TRBJ1-6
ASSLEGPLH
>TRBV5-1|few|TRBJ1-2
ASSLSDRGHDYGYT
>TRBV10-3|.|TRBJ1-4
AISESGDMMGKLF
>TRBV27|.|TRBJ2-1
ASIETSGRLGEQF
>TRBV3-1/TRBV3-2|many|TRBJ1-2
ASSRGTAAINYGYT
>TRBV19|once|TRBJ2-1
ASSIVPGLYNEQF
>TRBV29-1|.|TRBJ1-2
SVWTGTNYGYT
>TRBV19|.|TRBJ1-1
ASSIDGYNEAF
>TRBV4-2|.|TRBJ1-3
ASSPYGGPTSGNTIY
>TRBV9|.|TRBJ1-2
ASSVEPTGTYYGYT
>TRBV6-5|.|TRBJ1-1
ASRPSLNTEAF